The 15 T cell receptor beta chains reported below all come from one sample, sequenced in a study of T cells in Graves' hyperthyroidism and ophthalmopathy. RNA transcripts gave rise to amplified TCR beta CDR3 regions. HTBI primers were used for first-round RT-PCR of the TCR CDR3. In TCRdb, the multiplex PCR reads were re-called with MiXCR into one record per CDR3 protein. Of approximately 590,000 distinct CDR3 sequences listed, about 15% were seen once; the top ten hold roughly 6.6%. The sequenced sample was blood. Receptors were obtained from a woman aged 30 to 39 with Graves' hyperthyroidism.

This clonotype has a count of ten or more. The chain has TRBV5-5 and TRBJ2-7; 7 bases fit TRBD1. Per germline, CDR1 SGHKS and CDR2 YYEKEE (reference sequence). The length of the CDR3 is 15 residues. Trimming took 0 bases from V and 0 from J; bases not matched to a gene: 3. In DNA, the CDR3 is TGTGCCAGCAGCTTGGCGGACAGGCCCTCCTACGAGCAGTACTTC. Residues: CASSLADRPSYEQYF.

The chain links TRBV20-1 to TRBJ2-5, with TRBD1 matching over 7 bases. The CDR3 loop spans 14 amino acids. Germline values: CDR1 DFQATT, CDR2 SNEGSKA (reference sequence). The V segment lost 6 bases and the J segment 2 bases; nucleotides outside the gene matches: 9. The CDR3 reads CSAHRDRVQETQYF. DNA for the CDR3: TGCAGTGCCCACCGGGACAGAGTGCAAGAGACCCAGTACTTC.

This sequence joins TRBV6-2 or TRBV6-3 and TRBJ2-7, with D unclear. The ends were cut back, 2 bases at V and 3 bases at J, with 8 bases in the middle. The CDR3 sequence is 13 residues long. From germline, CDR1 is MNHEY and CDR2 SVGEGT. The CDR3 spells CASSYNRFYEQYF. DNA of the CDR3: TGTGCCAGCAGTTACAATCGGTTCTACGAGCAGTACTTC.

V and J are TRBV28 and TRBJ2-3; possibly TRBD1 for D (5 bases). CDR3 size: 14 residues. The V gene's germline CDR1 is MDHEN and CDR2 SYDVKM. Trimming shortened V by 5 bases and J by 6 bases, and 15 bases separated the two germline ends. The CDR3 reads CASSHRSPRDTQYF. CDR3 DNA sequence: TGTGCCAGCAGTCACAGGTCTCCCAGGGATACGCAGTATTTT.

As to this clonotype: At one end, the junction sequence differs from germline, possibly due to a read error. The rearrangement joins TRBV5-1 to TRBJ2-5; 7 bases map to TRBD1. Per the germline V gene, CDR1 is SGHRS and CDR2 is YFSETQ. The CDR3 spans 11 residues. The CDR3 region is CASSEGAWVNF. The CDR3 DNA is TGCGCCAGCAGCGAGGGGGCATGGGTGAACTTC.

This clonotype was observed a handful of times. The genes are TRBV20-1 and TRBJ1-4, with TRBD1 matching 9 bases. Germline V lookup: CDR1 DFQATT, CDR2 SNEGSKA (reference sequence). J was trimmed by 8 bases and V by 7 bases; bases with no gene match: 11. The CDR3 runs to 14 residues. The CDR3 DNA sequence: TGCAGTGTTCAAGACAGGGGGTCGGACGAAAAACTGTTTTTT. Protein sequence: CSVQDRGSDEKLFF.

This clonotype has a count of ten or more. The genes are TRBV2 and TRBJ2-7, with 10 bases that match TRBD1. J lost 2 bases, V lost 0 bases, and 7 bases had no gene match. The CDR3 loop spans 17 amino acids. Per the germline V gene, CDR1 is SNHLY and CDR2 is FYNNEI. The CDR3 DNA sequence: TGTGCCAGCAGTGAAGCCGGGACAGGGGATTGGACCTACGAGCAGTACTTC. Amino acids: CASSEAGTGDWTYEQYF.

This clonotype is a singleton in its sample. J is TRBJ2-7 and V is TRBV4-3; D ambiguous. With 0 bases removed from V and 3 bases from J, the gap between germline ends came to 9 bases. Germline CDR1 is LGHNA and CDR2 is YSLEER. The CDR3 has 14 residues. In DNA form, the CDR3 reads TGCGCCAGCAGCCAAGATCTTAGGGACTACGAGCAGTACTTC. Its protein product is CASSQDLRDYEQYF.

This clonotype was recorded at least ten times. The V gene is TRBV3-1, the J gene TRBJ2-7; D is possibly TRBD1 (5 bases). V lost 1 base and J 6 bases, leaving 16 bases between the germline ends. Germline V gene data show CDR1 as LGHDT and CDR2 as YNNKEL (reference sequence). CDR3 size: 15 residues. The CDR3 region has the DNA TGTGCCAGCAGCCAAGCGCAGGGTCCCTCGTCCGAGCAGTACTTC. This translates into CASSQAQGPSSEQYF.

This sequence joins TRBV15 and TRBJ2-5; 8 bases agree with TRBD2. This CDR3 is 16 amino acids long. CDR1 is LNHNV, CDR2 YYDKDF, per germline (reference sequence). Losses at the gene ends were 1 base for V and 2 bases for J; bases not matched to a gene: 6. The CDR3 sequence: CATSRVGVAGQETQYF. The CDR3 nucleotides read TGTGCCACCAGCAGAGTGGGGGTAGCGGGACAAGAGACCCAGTACTTC.

This clonotype was counted ten times or more. This sequence joins TRBV20-1 and TRBJ2-7, with TRBD2 matching over 11 bases. This CDR3 has 12 amino acids. V shed 6 bases, J shed 6 bases, and the junction held 4 bases outside the gene matches. Germline CDR1 DFQATT, CDR2 SNEGSKA (reference sequence). CDR3 DNA sequence: TGCAGTGCGTCCGGGACTAGCGGCGAGCAGTACTTC. Amino acid sequence: CSASGTSGEQYF.

This clonotype was seen at least ten times. The chain combines TRBV19 with TRBJ2-7; D unclear. Germline values: CDR1 LNHDA, CDR2 SQIVND (reference sequence). This CDR3 has 13 residues. The ends were cut back, 4 bases at V and 5 bases at J, with 12 bases in the middle. The CDR3 spells CASSSRLFHEQYF. For the CDR3, the DNA is TGTGCCAGTAGTAGCCGCCTGTTCCACGAGCAGTACTTC.

Ten or more counts support this clonotype. CDR3 region: CASSQHNGNTIYF. Written as DNA, the CDR3 is TGTGCCAGCAGCCAACATAATGGGAACACCATATATTTT. The V call is TRBV3-1, the J call TRBJ1-3; no definite D call. This CDR3 region has 13 residues. The V end lost 2 bases, the J end lost 7 bases, and 9 bases lay between the germline ends. Germline CDR1 LGHDT, CDR2 YNNKEL (reference sequence).

This chain uses TRBV20-1 with TRBJ2-3; D call uncertain. CDR1 and CDR2 (germline): DFQATT, SNEGSKA (reference sequence). This CDR3 contains 15 residues. Trimming left V 5 bases short and J 0 bases short, with 15 bases between. The CDR3 DNA reads TGCAGTGCTGACTCTGAATTTGACAGCACAGATACGCAGTATTTT. This codes for CSADSEFDSTDTQYF.

This clonotype has ten or more counts. The gene calls are TRBV28 and TRBJ1-4, with a tentative D call TRBD1 (6 bases). Per germline, CDR1 MDHEN and CDR2 SYDVKM. The V and J ends lost 3 bases and 0 bases respectively, with 8 bases between them. The CDR3 length is 15 residues. The DNA for the CDR3 is TGTGCCAGCAGTTTCAGGGGAGCAACTAATGAAAAACTGTTTTTT. This gives the protein CASSFRGATNEKLFF.